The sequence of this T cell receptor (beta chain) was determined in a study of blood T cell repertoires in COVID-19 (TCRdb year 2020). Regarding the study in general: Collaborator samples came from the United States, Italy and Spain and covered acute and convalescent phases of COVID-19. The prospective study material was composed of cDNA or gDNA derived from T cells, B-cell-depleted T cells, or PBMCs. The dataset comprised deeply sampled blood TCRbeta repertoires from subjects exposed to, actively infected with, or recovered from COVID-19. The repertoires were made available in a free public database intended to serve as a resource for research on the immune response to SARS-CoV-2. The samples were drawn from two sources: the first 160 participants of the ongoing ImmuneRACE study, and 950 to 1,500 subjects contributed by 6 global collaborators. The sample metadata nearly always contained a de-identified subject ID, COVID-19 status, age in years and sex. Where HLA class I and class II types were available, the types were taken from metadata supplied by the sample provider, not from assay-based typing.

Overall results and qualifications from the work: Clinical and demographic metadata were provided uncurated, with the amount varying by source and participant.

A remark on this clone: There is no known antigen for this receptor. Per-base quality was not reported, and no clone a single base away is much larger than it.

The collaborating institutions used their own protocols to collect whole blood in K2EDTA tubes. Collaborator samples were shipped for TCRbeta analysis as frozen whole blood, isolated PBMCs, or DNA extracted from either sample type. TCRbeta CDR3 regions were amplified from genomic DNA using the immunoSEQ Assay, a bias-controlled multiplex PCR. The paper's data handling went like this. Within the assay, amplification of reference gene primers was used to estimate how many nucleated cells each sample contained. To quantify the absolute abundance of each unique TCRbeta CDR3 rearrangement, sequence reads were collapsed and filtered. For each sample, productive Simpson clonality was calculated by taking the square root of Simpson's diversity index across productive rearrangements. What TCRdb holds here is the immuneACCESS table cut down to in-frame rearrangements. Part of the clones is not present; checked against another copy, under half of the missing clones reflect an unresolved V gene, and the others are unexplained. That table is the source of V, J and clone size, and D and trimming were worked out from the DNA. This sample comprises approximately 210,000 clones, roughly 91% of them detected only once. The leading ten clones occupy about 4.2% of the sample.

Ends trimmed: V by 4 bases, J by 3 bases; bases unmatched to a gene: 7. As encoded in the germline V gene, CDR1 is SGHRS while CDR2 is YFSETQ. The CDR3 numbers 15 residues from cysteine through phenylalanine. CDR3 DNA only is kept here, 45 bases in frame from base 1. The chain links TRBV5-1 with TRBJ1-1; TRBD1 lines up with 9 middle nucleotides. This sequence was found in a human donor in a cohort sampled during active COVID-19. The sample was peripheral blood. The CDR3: CASSPRTGVDTEAFF. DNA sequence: TGCGCCAGCAGCCCACGGACAGGGGTGGACACTGAAGCTTTCTTT.